These T cell receptor beta chains were read from a single sample in a study of T-cell reconstitution after alpha-beta-depleted transplantation in children. Each CDR3 protein is one row after TCRdb ran MiXCR on the PCR reads. The data hold 600,000 to 700,000 distinct CDR3 sequences, with less than 15% observed a single time. Sample: PBMCs, taken before TCRalphabeta/CD19-depleted stem cell transplant. These receptors were taken from a girl aged 2-9 years with congenital amegakaryocytic thrombocytopenia, due to receive a stem cell transplant. Both conserved end residues are part of each CDR3. D genes are given only for firm matches. Part of the rows lack a size; the others show once, few, many or a class for expanded clones.

CDR3aa: CSMPGTGNYGYTF
CDR3nt: TGCAGTATGCCCGGGACAGGGAACTATGGCTACACCTTC
abundance: few
v_gene: TRBV20-1
d_gene: TRBD1
j_gene: TRBJ1-2

CDR3aa: CSVGTSGGDTQYF
CDR3nt: TGCAGCGTTGGCACTAGCGGGGGGGATACGCAGTATTTT
abundance: many
v_gene: TRBV29-1
d_gene: TRBD2
j_gene: TRBJ2-3

CDR3aa: CASSQDPARALGNQPQHF
CDR3nt: TGTGCCAGCAGCCAAGATCCCGCCAGGGCGTTAGGCAATCAGCCCCAGCATTTT
abundance: .
v_gene: TRBV4-2
d_gene: .
j_gene: TRBJ1-5

CDR3aa: CATSTGKDEQYF
CDR3nt: TGTGCCACCTCGACAGGGAAGGACGAGCAGTACTTC
abundance: many
v_gene: TRBV12-3/TRBV12-4
d_gene: TRBD1
j_gene: TRBJ2-7

CDR3aa: CASSAKGAPNTEAFF
CDR3nt: TGTGCCAGCAGCGCAAAGGGGGCGCCGAACACTGAAGCTTTCTTT
abundance: many
v_gene: TRBV5-5
d_gene: TRBD1
j_gene: TRBJ1-1

CDR3aa: CASSPGDRGLGDTQYF
CDR3nt: TGCGCCAGCAGCCCGGGGGACAGGGGGCTAGGAGATACGCAGTATTTT
abundance: few
v_gene: TRBV5-1
d_gene: TRBD1
j_gene: TRBJ2-3

CDR3aa: CSVTTGGSNYGYPF
CDR3nt: TGCAGCGTTACTACAGGGGGCTCTAACTATGGCTACCCCTTC
abundance: .
v_gene: TRBV29-1
d_gene: TRBD1
j_gene: TRBJ1-2

CDR3aa: CASGAEAFF
CDR3nt: TGTGCCAGCGGCGCTGAAGCTTTCTTT
abundance: few
v_gene: TRBV7-9
d_gene: .
j_gene: TRBJ1-1

CDR3aa: CATSNPQLAASTDTQYF
CDR3nt: TGTGCCACCAGCAACCCTCAACTAGCGGCTAGCACAGATACGCAGTATTTT
abundance: many
v_gene: TRBV15
d_gene: TRBD2
j_gene: TRBJ2-3

CDR3aa: CASSLYQGFSDTQYF
CDR3nt: TGTGCCAGCAGCTTGTATCAGGGGTTCTCAGATACGCAGTATTTT
abundance: few
v_gene: TRBV5-5
d_gene: .
j_gene: TRBJ2-3

CDR3aa: CATSRLVGGQNEQFF
CDR3nt: TGTGCCACCAGCAGACTTGTGGGGGGCCAGAATGAGCAGTTCTTC
abundance: few
v_gene: TRBV15
d_gene: .
j_gene: TRBJ2-1

CDR3aa: CASSFVAANQPQHF
CDR3nt: TGTGCCAGCAGTTTTGTGGCAGCCAATCAGCCCCAGCATTTT
abundance: .
v_gene: TRBV28
d_gene: .
j_gene: TRBJ1-5

CDR3aa: CSPRTSGPEGEETQYF
CDR3nt: TGCAGTCCACGGACTAGCGGGCCGGAGGGGGAAGAGACCCAGTACTTC
abundance: .
v_gene: TRBV20-1
d_gene: TRBD2
j_gene: TRBJ2-5

CDR3aa: CASSVFSSGEEGYTF
CDR3nt: TGTGCCAGCAGCGTATTTAGTTCAGGGGAGGAAGGCTACACCTTC
abundance: .
v_gene: TRBV9
d_gene: .
j_gene: TRBJ1-2

CDR3aa: CASSLVPAGTGSSGGRDEQFF
CDR3nt: TGTGCCAGCAGCTTAGTCCCGGCTGGGACAGGGAGTTCTGGCGGGAGGGATGAGCAGTTCTTC
abundance: .
v_gene: TRBV11-2
d_gene: .
j_gene: TRBJ2-1

CDR3aa: CASSLFSEQFF
CDR3nt: TGTGCCAGCAGTTTATTTTCCGAGCAGTTCTTC
abundance: many
v_gene: TRBV5-1
d_gene: .
j_gene: TRBJ2-1

CDR3aa: CASSYQNPIGVAKNIQYF
CDR3nt: TGTGCCAGCAGTTACCAGAACCCAATTGGGGTAGCCAAAAACATTCAGTACTTC
abundance: few
v_gene: TRBV6-5
d_gene: .
j_gene: TRBJ2-4

CDR3aa: CASSFEAGLYNEQFF
CDR3nt: TGTGCCAGCAGCTTCGAAGCGGGACTCTACAATGAGCAGTTCTTC
abundance: .
v_gene: TRBV2
d_gene: TRBD2
j_gene: TRBJ2-1

CDR3aa: CASPLHGTYTEAFF
CDR3nt: TGTGCCAGTCCCCTCCACGGAACTTACACTGAAGCTTTCTTT
abundance: many
v_gene: TRBV21-1
d_gene: .
j_gene: TRBJ1-1

CDR3aa: CASSLPSSDRAYEQYF
CDR3nt: TGTGCCAGCAGCTTACCGTCATCCGACAGGGCCTACGAGCAGTACTTC
abundance: few
v_gene: TRBV7-8
d_gene: TRBD1
j_gene: TRBJ2-7

CDR3aa: CASSGGPPETQYF
CDR3nt: TGCGCCAGCAGCGGGGGCCCTCCAGAGACCCAGTACTTC
abundance: .
v_gene: TRBV5-1
d_gene: .
j_gene: TRBJ2-5

CDR3aa: CSARDREADSYNEQFF
CDR3nt: TGCAGTGCTAGAGATCGAGAAGCAGACTCCTACAATGAGCAGTTCTTC
abundance: many
v_gene: TRBV20-1
d_gene: .
j_gene: TRBJ2-1

CDR3aa: CASSQGLGQLDSEAFF
CDR3nt: TGTGCCAGCAGCCAGGGACTGGGACAGCTCGACAGTGAAGCTTTCTTT
abundance: few
v_gene: TRBV3-1
d_gene: TRBD1
j_gene: TRBJ1-1

CDR3aa: CAISEWLFGLQETQYF
CDR3nt: TGTGCCATCAGTGAGTGGCTTTTCGGGCTACAAGAGACCCAGTACTTC
abundance: many
v_gene: TRBV10-3
d_gene: .
j_gene: TRBJ2-5

CDR3aa: CASSLGGPRTGELFF
CDR3nt: TGCGCCAGCAGCCTGGGGGGCCCGAGGACCGGGGAGCTGTTTTTT
abundance: few
v_gene: TRBV5-1
d_gene: .
j_gene: TRBJ2-2

CDR3aa: CASSEASGGPSTDTQYF
CDR3nt: TGTGCCAGCAGCGAAGCCTCGGGAGGACCCAGCACAGATACGCAGTATTTT
abundance: few
v_gene: TRBV3-1
d_gene: TRBD2
j_gene: TRBJ2-3

CDR3aa: CASRLSGTPYEQYF
CDR3nt: TGTGCCAGCAGACTCAGCGGGACCCCCTACGAGCAGTACTTC
abundance: .
v_gene: TRBV12-3/TRBV12-4
d_gene: TRBD2
j_gene: TRBJ2-7

CDR3aa: CASSTDIPPSSYNEQFF
CDR3nt: TGCGCCAGCTCGACGGACATCCCTCCGAGCTCCTACAATGAGCAGTTCTTC
abundance: .
v_gene: TRBV5-1
d_gene: .
j_gene: TRBJ2-1

CDR3aa: CASTTGLPHEEQYF
CDR3nt: TGTGCCAGCACCACGGGACTTCCTCATGAGGAGCAGTACTTC
abundance: .
v_gene: TRBV12-3/TRBV12-4
d_gene: .
j_gene: TRBJ2-7

CDR3aa: CASSPPGLAVHNEQFF
CDR3nt: TGTGCCAGCAGTCCCCCGGGACTAGCGGTCCACAATGAGCAGTTCTTC
abundance: few
v_gene: TRBV28
d_gene: TRBD2
j_gene: TRBJ2-1

CDR3aa: CASSELAGTGETQYF
CDR3nt: TGTGCCAGCAGTGAACTAGCGGGAACTGGAGAGACCCAGTACTTC
abundance: many
v_gene: TRBV25-1
d_gene: TRBD2
j_gene: TRBJ2-5

CDR3aa: CATNRPLAEGNNEQFF
CDR3nt: TGTGCCACCAACCGTCCGCTAGCGGAGGGGAACAATGAGCAGTTCTTC
abundance: many
v_gene: TRBV12-3/TRBV12-4
d_gene: TRBD2
j_gene: TRBJ2-1

CDR3aa: CASSSDRAGELFF
CDR3nt: TGTGCCAGCAGCTCGGATCGGGCCGGGGAGCTGTTTTTT
abundance: few
v_gene: TRBV7-3
d_gene: .
j_gene: TRBJ2-2

CDR3aa: CASSPEGWRWAGELFF
CDR3nt: TGCGCCAGCAGCCCCGAAGGTTGGCGGTGGGCCGGGGAGCTGTTTTTT
abundance: few
v_gene: TRBV5-1
d_gene: .
j_gene: TRBJ2-2

CDR3aa: CASSLEARAYEQYF
CDR3nt: TGCGCCAGCAGCTTGGAGGCCAGGGCTTACGAGCAGTACTTC
abundance: .
v_gene: TRBV5-1
d_gene: .
j_gene: TRBJ2-7

CDR3aa: CSVLEGSHEQFF
CDR3nt: TGCAGCGTTCTTGAGGGCAGCCATGAGCAGTTCTTC
abundance: few
v_gene: TRBV29-1
d_gene: .
j_gene: TRBJ2-1

CDR3aa: CKWPPVTPGELFF
CDR3nt: TGCAAATGGCCCCCCGTGACCCCCGGGGAGCTGTTTTTT
abundance: many
v_gene: TRBV29-1
d_gene: .
j_gene: TRBJ2-2

CDR3aa: CASSYSRQGSEQYF
CDR3nt: TGTGCCAGCAGTTACTCGAGGCAGGGGAGCGAGCAGTACTTC
abundance: few
v_gene: TRBV6-5
d_gene: .
j_gene: TRBJ2-7

CDR3aa: CSAETSGRVLDEQFF
CDR3nt: TGCAGTGCCGAGACTAGCGGGAGAGTGTTGGATGAGCAGTTCTTC
abundance: many
v_gene: TRBV20-1
d_gene: TRBD2
j_gene: TRBJ2-1

CDR3aa: CASRSASPGTGGSGELFF
CDR3nt: TGTGCCAGCAGGTCCGCCTCCCCCGGGACAGGGGGTAGCGGGGAGCTGTTTTTT
abundance: few
v_gene: TRBV12-3/TRBV12-4
d_gene: TRBD1
j_gene: TRBJ2-2

CDR3aa: CASSLEGMPGNTIYF
CDR3nt: TGTGCCAGCAGCTTAGAGGGTATGCCTGGAAACACCATATATTTT
abundance: few
v_gene: TRBV7-6
d_gene: .
j_gene: TRBJ1-3

CDR3aa: CASSFLGPLKYNNEQFF
CDR3nt: TGTGCCAGCAGTTTCCTTGGTCCCCTCAAATACAACAATGAGCAGTTCTTC
abundance: many
v_gene: TRBV27
d_gene: .
j_gene: TRBJ2-1

CDR3aa: CASSLWFDGYTTYYEQYF
CDR3nt: TGCGCCAGCAGCTTGTGGTTTGATGGGTACACTACCTACTACGAGCAGTACTTC
abundance: many
v_gene: TRBV5-1
d_gene: .
j_gene: TRBJ2-7

CDR3aa: CASTGTSGSNNEQFF
CDR3nt: TGTGCCAGCACCGGGACTAGCGGGAGCAACAATGAGCAGTTCTTC
abundance: many
v_gene: TRBV11-2
d_gene: TRBD2
j_gene: TRBJ2-1

CDR3aa: CASSQAWRPSFSYNEQFF
CDR3nt: TGTGCCAGCAGCCAAGCGTGGCGGCCAAGCTTCTCCTACAATGAGCAGTTCTTC
abundance: few
v_gene: TRBV4-2
d_gene: .
j_gene: TRBJ2-1

CDR3aa: CASSFWAYSGNTIYF
CDR3nt: TGTGCCAGCAGTTTTTGGGCCTACTCTGGAAACACCATATATTTT
abundance: many
v_gene: TRBV12-3/TRBV12-4
d_gene: .
j_gene: TRBJ1-3

CDR3aa: CASSLETVLFGANVLTF
CDR3nt: TGCGCCAGCAGCTTGGAGACAGTTCTTTTTGGGGCCAACGTCCTGACTTTC
abundance: many
v_gene: TRBV5-1
d_gene: .
j_gene: TRBJ2-6

CDR3aa: CSARTTDRDGDTQYF
CDR3nt: TGCAGTGCTAGAACAACAGACAGGGATGGGGATACGCAGTATTTT
abundance: .
v_gene: TRBV20-1
d_gene: TRBD1
j_gene: TRBJ2-3

CDR3aa: CAISGQARSGEAFF
CDR3nt: TGTGCCATCAGCGGACAGGCTCGGTCCGGTGAAGCTTTCTTT
abundance: many
v_gene: TRBV10-3
d_gene: TRBD1
j_gene: TRBJ1-1

CDR3aa: CSARKGLAGGSSETQYF
CDR3nt: TGCAGTGCTAGAAAAGGACTAGCGGGAGGGTCAAGTGAGACCCAGTACTTC
abundance: few
v_gene: TRBV20-1
d_gene: TRBD2
j_gene: TRBJ2-5

CDR3aa: CASSSLGDRVRQYF
CDR3nt: TGTGCCAGCAGTTCACTGGGGGACAGGGTCCGGCAGTACTTC
abundance: .
v_gene: TRBV27
d_gene: TRBD1
j_gene: TRBJ2-7

CDR3aa: CASSSGLNTEAFF
CDR3nt: TGTGCCAGCAGTTCGGGGTTGAACACTGAAGCTTTCTTT
abundance: many
v_gene: TRBV6-6
d_gene: .
j_gene: TRBJ1-1

CDR3aa: CASSPSFGSYNSPLHF
CDR3nt: TGTGCCAGCAGTCCTTCCTTTGGGAGCTATAATTCACCCCTCCACTTT
abundance: many
v_gene: TRBV28
d_gene: .
j_gene: TRBJ1-6

CDR3aa: CASNPGQAHQETQYF
CDR3nt: TGTGCCAGCAACCCGGGACAGGCGCACCAAGAGACCCAGTACTTC
abundance: .
v_gene: TRBV27
d_gene: TRBD1
j_gene: TRBJ2-5

CDR3aa: CATSVHRGLGSPLHF
CDR3nt: TGTGCCACCAGCGTCCACAGGGGATTGGGATCACCCCTCCACTTT
abundance: many
v_gene: TRBV15
d_gene: TRBD1
j_gene: TRBJ1-6

CDR3aa: CSASSLADSYEQYF
CDR3nt: TGCAGTGCTAGCTCACTAGCTGACTCCTACGAGCAGTACTTC
abundance: few
v_gene: TRBV20-1
d_gene: .
j_gene: TRBJ2-7

CDR3aa: CSARALESYEQYF
CDR3nt: TGCAGTGCTAGGGCCCTAGAAAGCTACGAGCAGTACTTC
abundance: many
v_gene: TRBV20-1
d_gene: .
j_gene: TRBJ2-7

CDR3aa: CASSFLSGVDGYTF
CDR3nt: TGTGCCAGCAGTTTTTTATCAGGGGTTGACGGCTACACCTTC
abundance: few
v_gene: TRBV12-3/TRBV12-4
d_gene: .
j_gene: TRBJ1-2

CDR3aa: CATSGYDRKAKNIQYF
CDR3nt: TGTGCCACCAGCGGGTATGACCGGAAAGCCAAAAACATTCAGTACTTC
abundance: .
v_gene: TRBV15
d_gene: .
j_gene: TRBJ2-4